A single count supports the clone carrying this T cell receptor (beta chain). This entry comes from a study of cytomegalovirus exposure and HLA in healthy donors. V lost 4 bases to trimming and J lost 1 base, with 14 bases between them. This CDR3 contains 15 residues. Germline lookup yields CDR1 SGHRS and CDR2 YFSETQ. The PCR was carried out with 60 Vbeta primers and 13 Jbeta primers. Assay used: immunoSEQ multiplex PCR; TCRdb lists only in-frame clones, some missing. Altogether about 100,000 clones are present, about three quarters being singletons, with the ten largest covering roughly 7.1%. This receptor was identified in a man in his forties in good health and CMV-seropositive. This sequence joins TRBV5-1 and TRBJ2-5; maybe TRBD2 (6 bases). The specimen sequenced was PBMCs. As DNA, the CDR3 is TGCGCCAGCAGCCTATTACCGGGAGTCCAAGAGACCCAGTACTTC. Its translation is CASSLLPGVQETQYF.